Included here is one T cell receptor (beta chain) sequence, with context. The junction shows a germline mismatch at one end, possibly a read error. The sample comes from a study of human T cells and chemical hapten exposure. Each cDNA molecule in the library carried unique molecular identifiers. One entry per CDR3 protein results from TCRdb running MiXCR on the RACE reads. The sample contains under 45,000 distinct CDR3 sequences, 10% of which appear only once. Stated time point: pre-sensitization, week 0. Treatment denoted: therapeutic diphenylcyclopropenone sensitization with weekly scalp DPC. Here the sequenced sample was whole blood, taken in connection with sensitization to the hapten diphenylcyclopropenone (DPC). The sequence came from a man aged 25 to 40 with alopecia areata. Some clones in this sample may be carry-over from other donors' samples.

CDR3 DNA: TGTGTCAGCAGCCCGGGGACGGGTACGCAGTATTTT. It is translated as CVSSPGTGTQYF. The J gene is TRBJ2-3, the V gene TRBV5-5; D may match TRBD1 or TRBD2 (5 bases each). Per the germline V gene, CDR1 is SGHKS and CDR2 is YYEKEE (reference sequence). CDR3 size: 12 residues. Variable domain in full (rest from reference TRBV5-5 and TRBJ2-3): DAGVTQSPTHLIKTRGQQVTLRCSPISGHKSVSWYQQVLGQGPQFIFQYYEKEERGRGNFPDRFSARQFPNYSSELNVNALLLGDSALYLCVSSPGTGTQYFGPGTRLTVL.